This T cell receptor (beta chain) is drawn from a study of blood T cell repertoires in COVID-19. Study-level information: Whether acute or convalescent, the COVID-19 samples came from the United States, Italy and Spain.

In the study's own analysis: Reference gene primer amplification gave nucleated cell count estimates. Data came from immunoSEQ multiplex PCR; TCRdb stores just in-frame clones and leaves some out. The DNA was the basis for D and trimming; V, J and clone size are from that table. The sample holds 200,000 to 250,000 clones, about 83% seen once. The CDR3 runs 15 residues. With 4 bases removed from V and 6 bases from J, the gap between germline ends came to 17 bases. CDR1 is KGHDR, CDR2 SFDVKD, per germline. J is TRBJ1-2 and V is TRBV24-1; D possibly corresponds to TRBD1 (6 bases). This clonotype was obtained from a woman aged 80 or over with COVID-19, enrolled during active disease. Sequencing input: peripheral blood. This CDR3 reads CATSDSGGPGDGYTF. CDR3 DNA sequence: TGTGCCACCAGTGACTCCGGGGGGCCCGGAGATGGCTACACCTTC.